The rows below give T cell receptor beta chains drawn from one sample of a study of CD8+ T cells in alopecia areata. Generated by immunoSEQ multiplex PCR, the TCRdb table keeps only in-frame clones and is missing some. The sample lists under 200,000 clones; less than 70% were seen once. This material consisted of CD4+ T cells sorted from blood, taken at week 24, from a patient treated with tofacitinib. The receptors shown here come from a human donor with alopecia areata. CDR3s include the opening cysteine and the closing phenylalanine or tryptophan. Fields, in order: clone size, D gene, J gene, V gene, CDR3 protein, CDR3 DNA. D genes are given only for firm matches. A row's size may be missing; if present it is once, few, many or a size class.

NA NA TRBJ2-2 TRBV11-2 CASSLTPGDSGELFF TGTGCCAGCAGCCTGACTCCAGGTGATAGCGGGGAGCTGTTTTTT
NA NA TRBJ2-7 TRBV2 CASSDYVRSYEQYF TGTGCCAGCAGTGATTATGTCCGCTCCTACGAGCAGTACTTC
NA NA TRBJ1-5 TRBV30 CAWSGGAGNQPQHF TGTGCCTGGAGTGGGGGGGCAGGAAATCAGCCCCAGCATTTT
NA TRBD1 TRBJ1-5 TRBV4-1 CASSQPGQVNQPQHF TGCGCCAGCAGCCAACCTGGACAGGTGAATCAGCCCCAGCATTTT
NA NA TRBJ1-1 TRBV11-3 CASSLVDTEAFF TGTGCCAGCAGTCTCGTGGATACTGAAGCTTTCTTT
NA NA TRBJ2-3 TRBV27 CASSGPSDTQYF TGTGCCAGCAGTGGACCCTCGGATACGCAGTATTTT
few NA TRBJ1-4 TRBV7-9 CASSLVGRGSEKLFF TGTGCCAGCAGCTTAGTCGGCAGGGGCAGTGAAAAACTGTTTTTT
NA NA TRBJ1-1 TRBV4-1 CASSQDAGEAGGFKAFF TGCGCCAGCAGCCAGGACGCAGGAGAGGCTGGCGGCTTCAAAGCTTTCTTT
NA NA TRBJ1-2 TRBV29-1 CSVGDRHGYTF TGCAGCGTTGGTGATCGGCATGGCTACACCTTC
once NA TRBJ2-7 TRBV6-1 CASSLKSEQYF TGTGCCAGCAGCTTGAAATCCGAGCAGTACTTC
NA NA TRBJ2-1 TRBV5-1 CASSSEPYNEQFF TGCGCCAGCAGCTCGGAGCCCTACAATGAGCAGTTCTTC
NA NA TRBJ2-3 TRBV5-1 CASSLGDITDTQYF TGCGCCAGCAGCTTGGGTGACATCACAGATACGCAGTATTTT
NA TRBD1 TRBJ1-1 TRBV7-2 CASSLYPGQGAYGTEAFF TGTGCCAGCAGCTTATACCCGGGACAGGGGGCGTATGGGACTGAAGCTTTCTTT
NA NA TRBJ1-4 TRBV7-2 CASRPGLANEKLFF TGTGCCAGCAGGCCAGGGTTAGCTAATGAAAAACTGTTTTTT
once TRBD1 TRBJ2-7 TRBV27 CATRTGGLYEQYF TGTGCCACCCGGACAGGGGGCTTATACGAGCAGTACTTC
NA TRBD1 TRBJ1-1 TRBV29-1 CSVGTVNTEAFF TGCAGCGTCGGGACAGTGAACACTGAAGCTTTCTTT
NA NA TRBJ2-2 TRBV6-5 CASSEGGRAGELFF TGTGCCAGCAGTGAAGGGGGGCGTGCCGGGGAGCTGTTTTTT
NA TRBD1 TRBJ1-1 TRBV29-1 CSAGTGGITEAFF TGCAGCGCCGGGACAGGGGGAATTACTGAAGCTTTCTTT
NA NA TRBJ2-5 TRBV7-2 CASSLLVGAQDTQYF TGTGCCAGCAGCCTCCTCGTGGGGGCCCAAGATACCCAGTACTTC
few NA TRBJ2-7 TRBV10-3 CAISGGRLYEQYF TGTGCCATCAGTGGGGGACGGCTCTACGAGCAGTACTTC
NA NA TRBJ1-2 TRBV15 CATSRAGWGDYGYTF TGTGCCACCAGCAGGGCTGGTTGGGGAGACTATGGCTACACCTTC
NA TRBD2 TRBJ2-5 TRBV6-5 CASKRLAGVQETQYF TGTGCCAGCAAGAGACTAGCGGGGGTCCAAGAGACCCAGTACTTC
NA TRBD1 TRBJ1-6 TRBV13 CASSIRQGNSPLHF TGTGCCAGCAGCATCAGACAGGGTAATTCACCCCTCCACTTT
NA NA TRBJ1-5 TRBV4-1 CASSQGRGRRKFSNQPQHF TGCGCCAGCAGCCAAGGGCGGGGCAGGAGGAAGTTTAGCAATCAGCCCCAGCATTTT
NA TRBD1 TRBJ2-7 TRBV4-1 CASSRQGTSYEQYF TGTGCCAGCAGCCGACAGGGGACCTCCTACGAGCAGTACTTC
NA TRBD1 TRBJ2-7 TRBV15 CATSRTGQGSYEQYF TGTGCCACCAGCAGGACGGGACAGGGGTCGTACGAGCAGTACTTC
few NA TRBJ2-5 TRBV11-2 CASSPQASQYF TGTGCCAGCAGCCCCCAGGCTTCCCAGTACTTC
NA NA TRBJ2-1 TRBV29-1 CSAGPLLSSYNEQFF TGCAGCGCCGGGCCTTTACTGAGCTCCTACAATGAGCAGTTCTTC
few TRBD1 TRBJ1-1 TRBV5-1 CASEDRGDAFF TGCGCCAGCGAAGACAGGGGGGACGCTTTCTTT
NA TRBD1 TRBJ2-5 TRBV29-1 CSVRDPVGQGQETQYF TGCAGCGTTCGGGACCCGGTGGGACAGGGTCAAGAGACCCAGTACTTC
NA NA TRBJ2-7 TRBV14 CASSHLTPLSYEQYF TGTGCCAGCAGCCATCTGACCCCACTCTCCTACGAGCAGTACTTC
NA TRBD1 TRBJ2-2 TRBV11-2 CASSLARTGKSGELFF TGTGCCAGCAGTTTGGCTCGGACAGGGAAGTCCGGGGAGCTGTTTTTT
few NA TRBJ1-1 TRBV29-1 CSVETGMNTEAFF TGCAGCGTTGAGACGGGTATGAACACTGAAGCTTTCTTT
few TRBD2 TRBJ2-1 TRBV29-1 CSGGGTYNEQFF TGCAGCGGCGGGGGAACCTACAATGAGCAGTTCTTC
NA NA TRBJ2-7 TRBV15 CATSGFRSAGTNYEQYF TGTGCCACCAGCGGTTTTCGGTCGGCCGGGACCAACTACGAGCAGTACTTC
NA NA TRBJ1-4 TRBV6-5 CASSNRVPNEKLFF TGTGCCAGCAGTAACAGGGTACCTAATGAAAAACTGTTTTTT
NA TRBD1 TRBJ1-1 TRBV29-1 CSAGQAETEAFF TGCAGCGCCGGACAGGCGGAAACTGAAGCTTTCTTT
NA NA TRBJ2-3 TRBV6-1 CASRTVSTDTQYF TGTGCCAGCAGAACGGTGAGCACAGATACGCAGTATTTT
NA NA TRBJ1-2 TRBV28 CASSITGWVGISSSGYTF TGTGCCAGCAGCATAACAGGGTGGGTTGGTATATCGTCCAGCGGCTACACCTTC
NA NA TRBJ2-1 TRBV2 CASSEALAGEQFF TGTGCCAGCAGTGAAGCCCTAGCCGGTGAGCAGTTCTTC
NA NA TRBJ2-3 TRBV4-1 CASSQLGTGSSTDTQYF TGCGCCAGCAGCCAATTAGGGACGGGGTCTAGCACAGATACGCAGTATTTT
NA TRBD1 TRBJ1-2 TRBV29-1 CSVDPSAGGTTKGYTF TGCAGCGTTGATCCCTCGGCAGGGGGGACAACTAAAGGCTACACCTTC
NA TRBD1 TRBJ2-5 TRBV4-2 CASSQDRGRETQYF TGTGCCAGCAGCCAAGACAGGGGGCGGGAGACCCAGTACTTC
NA NA TRBJ2-5 TRBV29-1 CSVGGSQTQYF TGCAGCGTTGGAGGGAGTCAGACCCAGTACTTC
NA TRBD1 TRBJ1-5 TRBV30 CAWSQGGENQPQHF TGTGCCTGGAGTCAGGGGGGCGAGAATCAGCCCCAGCATTTT